This is a list of T cell receptor beta chains from one sample in a study of T-cell reconstitution after alpha-beta-depleted transplantation in children. TCRdb itself ran the PCR reads through MiXCR, one entry per CDR3 protein. The sample has approximately 83,000 distinct CDR3 sequences, roughly 8.8% seen once. The specimen was PBMCs from the stem cell graft donor, collected from the stem cell graft. These receptors all stem from a human donor who donated a stem cell graft to a child with congenital amegakaryocytic thrombocytopenia. Each CDR3 is given with its conserved first and last residue. D genes are given only for firm matches. Part of the rows lack a size; the others show once, few, many or a class for expanded clones.

-,-,TRBV4-1,TRBJ2-7,TGCGCCAGCAGCCAAGACGCGCCGGGACGGAGTACCTACGAGCAGTACTTC,CASSQDAPGRSTYEQYF
many,TRBD2,TRBV9,TRBJ2-1,TGTGCCAGCAGCGCCCATAGCGGGGGTTACAATGAGCAGTTCTTC,CASSAHSGGYNEQFF
few,TRBD2,TRBV7-9,TRBJ2-5,TGTGCCAGCAGCTTTATTCCCCTAGCGGAGAAAGAGACCCAGTACTTC,CASSFIPLAEKETQYF
many,-,TRBV20-1,TRBJ1-2,TGCAGTGCTACCGCAGGGGACGGGAACTATGGCTACACCTTC,CSATAGDGNYGYTF
few,-,TRBV30,TRBJ1-1,TGTGCCTGGAGACTGGAGAGGCGCTCTGAAGCTTTCTTT,CAWRLERRSEAFF
many,-,TRBV27,TRBJ2-7,TGTGCCACCTCCTTGAAAGCGGATCCCTACGAGCAGTACTTC,CATSLKADPYEQYF
-,-,TRBV3-1,TRBJ1-1,TGTGCCAGCAGCCAAGACAACACTGAAGCTTTCTTT,CASSQDNTEAFF
many,-,TRBV9,TRBJ2-2,TGTGCCAGCAGCGTAGGAGGGCAAACCGGGGAGCTGTTTTTT,CASSVGGQTGELFF
many,TRBD1,TRBV3-1,TRBJ1-1,TGTGCCAGCAGCCAAGGATACAGGGGCGCTTTCTTT,CASSQGYRGAFF
many,TRBD1,TRBV12-3/TRBV12-4,TRBJ1-6,TGTGCCAGCAGTTTCCGGACAGGACCAAATTCACCCCTCCACTTT,CASSFRTGPNSPLHF
many,TRBD1,TRBV7-9,TRBJ1-2,TGTGCCAGCAGCCCTAGGACAGGGCCCTACACCTTC,CASSPRTGPYTF
many,TRBD2,TRBV5-1,TRBJ2-7,TGCGCCAGCAGCCAGGGGACTAGCTATTCCTACGAGCAGTACTTC,CASSQGTSYSYEQYF
many,-,TRBV27,TRBJ2-1,TGTGCCAGCAGTTTGCTAGCAGGGCATGAGCAGTTCTTC,CASSLLAGHEQFF
-,-,TRBV4-1,TRBJ1-5,TGCGCCAGCAGCCAAGACGGTACGGGGTTCAGACAGCCCCAGCATTTT,CASSQDGTGFRQPQHF
few,TRBD2,TRBV12-3/TRBV12-4,TRBJ2-3,TGTGCCATCTGTCTCTTGCGGGGGACTACTTCCCCTAGCACAGATACGCAGTATTTT,CAICLLRGTTSPSTDTQYF
many,-,TRBV20-1,TRBJ2-4,TGCAGTGCTAGAGATGGGGCGGGTGAGGGATACTTC,CSARDGAGEGYF
many,-,TRBV28,TRBJ2-1,TGTGCCAGCAGTTTAGGTCCTTACAATGAGCAGTTCTTC,CASSLGPYNEQFF
once,-,TRBV4-3,TRBJ2-2,TGCGCCAGCAGCCAAGAGCCCCTGGGTCCCGCGAACACCGGGGAGCTGTTTTTT,CASSQEPLGPANTGELFF
many,-,TRBV20-1,TRBJ2-1,TGCAGTGCTAGGGATAGCGGACGTTTTCACAATGAGCAGTTCTTC,CSARDSGRFHNEQFF
many,-,TRBV12-3/TRBV12-4,TRBJ2-5,TGTGCCAGCAGTTTATGGACAGCCCAAGAGACCCAGTACTTC,CASSLWTAQETQYF
many,TRBD1,TRBV12-3/TRBV12-4,TRBJ1-6,TGTGCCAGCAGGACAGGGACCTATAATTCACCCCTCCACTTT,CASRTGTYNSPLHF
many,-,TRBV30,TRBJ1-1,TGTGCCTGGAGTCCGATGACTGAAGCTTTCTTT,CAWSPMTEAFF
many,TRBD1,TRBV5-5,TRBJ2-2,TGTGCCAGCAGCCAGGACAGGTTCCTCGCCGGGGAGCTGTTTTTT,CASSQDRFLAGELFF
many,TRBD2,TRBV5-1,TRBJ2-7,TGCGCCAGCTGGACCGAACCGGGGGGACCCTACGAGCAGTACTTC,CASWTEPGGPYEQYF
few,-,TRBV5-1,TRBJ1-4,TGCGCCAGCAGCTTGGTACCAGGATTTGAAAAACTGTTTTTT,CASSLVPGFEKLFF
-,-,TRBV20-1,TRBJ1-6,TGCTGTGCTAGAGTGGCAGGGGAGTCCTATAATTCACCCCTCCACTTT,CCARVAGESYNSPLHF
many,TRBD2,TRBV20-1,TRBJ2-7,TGCAGTGCTAGAGTGTTGGCGGGAGGGCTCGAGCAGTACTTC,CSARVLAGGLEQYF
many,-,TRBV20-1,TRBJ1-1,TGCAGTGCTAGGGCGACAGTGAACACTGAAGCTTTCTTT,CSARATVNTEAFF
many,TRBD1,TRBV7-6,TRBJ1-3,TGTGCCAGCAGCTTCGGACAGGGGCACTCTGGAAACACCATATATTTT,CASSFGQGHSGNTIYF
many,-,TRBV6-1,TRBJ2-2,TGTGCCAGCAGTGAAGGGAGGGTTTCCAACACCGGGGAGCTGTTTTTT,CASSEGRVSNTGELFF
many,-,TRBV28,TRBJ2-3,TGTGCCAGCCATAAGGGGAACACAGATACGCAGTATTTT,CASHKGNTDTQYF
-,-,TRBV20-1,TRBJ1-1,TGCAGTGCTAGGCCCGGTGATACTGAAGCTTTCTTT,CSARPGDTEAFF
many,-,TRBV20-1,TRBJ2-7,TGCAGTGCTAGATCCCCGGCAGTGAGCTCCTACGAGCAGTACTTC,CSARSPAVSSYEQYF
many,-,TRBV5-1,TRBJ2-2,TGCGCCAGCAGCTGGAGGTCTAGCGTTACCGGGGAGCTGTTTTTT,CASSWRSSVTGELFF
many,-,TRBV29-1,TRBJ2-7,TGCAGCGTTGAGTACGGATCCTACGAGCAGTACTTC,CSVEYGSYEQYF
many,-,TRBV12-3/TRBV12-4,TRBJ2-2,TGTGCCAGCAGTTTATTGAAGGGGAACACCGGGGAGCTGTTTTTT,CASSLLKGNTGELFF
many,TRBD1,TRBV20-1,TRBJ1-2,TGCAGTGCTAGACCTCCCACAGGGGGCGACTATGGCTACACCTTC,CSARPPTGGDYGYTF
many,-,TRBV3-1,TRBJ2-5,TGTGCCAGCAGCCCGACAGACGGCCAAGAGACCCAGTACTTC,CASSPTDGQETQYF
many,TRBD1,TRBV7-8,TRBJ1-6,TGTGCCAGCAGCCTTATGACAGGGGAAAATTCACCCCTCCACTTT,CASSLMTGENSPLHF
many,-,TRBV20-1,TRBJ1-2,TGCAGTGCTAGTATTAGAGGAATGAGTGGCTACACCTTC,CSASIRGMSGYTF